These 16 T cell receptor beta chains came from one sample sequenced in a study of T cells expressing NK-cell markers. Reanalyzing the 5' RACE reads, TCRdb keeps one entry per CDR3 protein, without DNA. The data include 550,000 to 600,000 distinct CDR3 sequences; the top ten clones carry approximately 3.5%. Sample: blood T cells: a sorted CD56 or NKG2C T cell subset, CD4+ or CD8+ T cells, or bulk PBMC T cells (not recorded which). All receptors come from a man in his late teens or twenties in good health.

The J gene is TRBJ2-1, the V gene TRBV5-1; TCRdb names TRBD1, which stays unverified in the absence of DNA. The CDR3 totals 15 residues. Germline lookup yields CDR1 SGHRS and CDR2 YFSETQ. The CDR3 sequence: CASSLHRGEDNEQFF. Full variable domain (rest looked up from reference TRBV5-1 and TRBJ2-1): KAGVTQTPRYLIKTRGQQVTLSCSPISGHRSVSWYQQTPGQGLQFLFEYFSETQRNKGNFPGRFSGRQFSNSRSEMNVSTLELGDSALYLCASSLHRGEDNEQFFGPGTRLTVL.

The chain combines TRBV12-3 or TRBV12-4 with TRBJ1-1. The CDR3 runs to 15 residues. The CDR3 region is CASSLNGVGGTEAFF.

This rearrangement joins TRBV12-3 or TRBV12-4 to TRBJ2-7; TCRdb selects TRBD2, and the lack of DNA leaves this call unchecked. This CDR3 has 15 residues. The CDR3 spells CASSLRTSDYAEQYF.

The rearrangement joins TRBV2 to TRBJ1-1; TCRdb selects TRBD1, and the lack of DNA leaves this call unchecked. This CDR3 is built from 14 residues. Germline CDR1 and CDR2: SNHLY and FYNNEI. The CDR3: CASTFRDKNTEAFF.

The chain links TRBV29-1 to TRBJ2-1; TCRdb designates TRBD1, a call that cannot be tested without DNA. Germline CDR1 is SQVTM and CDR2 is ANQGSEA. This CDR3 is built from 15 residues. Here the CDR3 reads CSVEGTDTNYNEQFF.

The V and J genes are TRBV25-1 and TRBJ2-1; absent DNA, TCRdb's TRBD2 call cannot be checked. Germline V gene sequence: CDR1 MGHDK, CDR2 SYGVNS. CDR3 size: 15 residues. The CDR3 region is CASSEYGGRAGEQFF. The variable domain in full, with the rest retrieved from reference TRBV25-1 and TRBJ2-1, is EADIYQTPRYLVIGTGKKITLECSQTMGHDKMYWYQQDPGMELHLIHYSYGVNSTEKGDLSSESTVSRIRTEHFPLTLESARPSHTSQYLCASSEYGGRAGEQFFGPGTRLTVL.

The rearrangement links TRBV24-1 to TRBJ2-1. Germline V gene data show CDR1 as KGHDR and CDR2 as SFDVKD. The CDR3 has 11 amino acids. The CDR3 protein is CATSMGNEQFF.

The chain employs TRBV28 and TRBJ1-1. This CDR3 has 18 residues. From germline, CDR1 is MDHEN and CDR2 SYDVKM. CDR3: CASSLPLTPSGRKNEAFF.

V gene TRBV5-6 combines with J gene TRBJ2-5. The CDR3 extends over 13 amino acids. Germline V gene lookup returns CDR1 SGHDT and CDR2 YYEEEE. The CDR3 reads CASSLEEEETQYF.

The chain is built from TRBV24-1 and TRBJ1-2. Germline CDR1 is KGHDR and CDR2 is SFDVKD. This CDR3 is 12 amino acids long. This CDR3 reads CATSDFFGGYTF.

The chain couples TRBV20-1 to TRBJ2-1; TCRdb calls TRBD2, which cannot be checked without DNA. The CDR3 consists of 13 residues. CDR1 is DFQATT and CDR2 is SNEGSKA in the germline V gene (reference sequence). The CDR3 region is CSARGGGGNEQFF.

V usage is TRBV28 and J usage is TRBJ1-2; TCRdb picks TRBD1, but there is no DNA to check that call. The V gene's germline CDR1 is MDHEN and CDR2 SYDVKM. CDR3 length equals 14 residues. The CDR3 spells CASSVSDRGYGYTF.

This chain uses TRBV6-2 or TRBV6-3 with TRBJ1-5; TCRdb gives TRBD1 as the D gene, but with no DNA this cannot be confirmed. Germline values: CDR1 MNHEY, CDR2 SVGEGT. The CDR3 totals 16 residues. This CDR3 reads CASRTLRGQLNQPQHF.

The chain is built from TRBV9 and TRBJ1-2; TCRdb calls TRBD1, which cannot be checked without DNA. Germline V gene lookup returns CDR1 SGDLS and CDR2 YYNGEE. This CDR3 is 15 amino acids long. CDR3 sequence: CASSVQGVGSYGYTF.

This CDR3 is CASSLEMRGLVGELFF. The J gene is TRBJ2-2, the V gene TRBV27; TCRdb lists TRBD1, though no DNA is available to test this call. CDR1 and CDR2 (germline): MNHEY, SMNVEV (reference sequence). CDR3 length: 16 residues.

The chain recombines TRBV20-1 with TRBJ2-3; checking the TCRdb D call of TRBD1 is not possible without DNA. Germline CDR1 and CDR2: DFQATT and SNEGSKA (reference sequence). The CDR3 contains 14 residues. The CDR3 loop reads CSVQGARVTDTQYF.